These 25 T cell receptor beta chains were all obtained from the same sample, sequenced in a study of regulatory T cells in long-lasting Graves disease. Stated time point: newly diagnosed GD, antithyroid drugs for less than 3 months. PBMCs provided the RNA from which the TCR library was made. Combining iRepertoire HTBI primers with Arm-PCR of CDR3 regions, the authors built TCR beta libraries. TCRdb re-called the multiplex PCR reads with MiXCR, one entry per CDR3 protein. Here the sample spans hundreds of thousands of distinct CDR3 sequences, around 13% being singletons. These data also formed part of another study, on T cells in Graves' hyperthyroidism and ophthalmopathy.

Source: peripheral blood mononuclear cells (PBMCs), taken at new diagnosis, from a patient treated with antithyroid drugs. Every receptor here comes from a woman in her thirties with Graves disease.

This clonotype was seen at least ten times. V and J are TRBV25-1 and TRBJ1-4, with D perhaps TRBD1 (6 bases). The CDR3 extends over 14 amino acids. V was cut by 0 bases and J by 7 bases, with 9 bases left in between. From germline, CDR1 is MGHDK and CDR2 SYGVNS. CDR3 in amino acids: CASSEYGTPEKLFF. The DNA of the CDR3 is TGTGCCAGCAGTGAATATGGGACACCTGAAAAACTGTTTTTT.

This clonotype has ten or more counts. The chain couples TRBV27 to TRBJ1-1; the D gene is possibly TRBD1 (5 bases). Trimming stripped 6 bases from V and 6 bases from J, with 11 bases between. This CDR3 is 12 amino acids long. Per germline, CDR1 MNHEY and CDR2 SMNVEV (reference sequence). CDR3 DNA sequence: TGTGCCAGCAGCGGGGGGAGGGCTGAAGCTTTCTTT. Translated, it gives CASSGGRAEAFF.

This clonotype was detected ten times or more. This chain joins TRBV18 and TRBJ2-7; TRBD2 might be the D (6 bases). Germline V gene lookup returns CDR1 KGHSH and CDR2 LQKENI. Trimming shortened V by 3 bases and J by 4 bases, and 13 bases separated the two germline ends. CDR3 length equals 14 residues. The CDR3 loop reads CASSPRGRIYEQYF. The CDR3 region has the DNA TGTGCCAGCTCACCCCGGGGGAGGATTTACGAGCAGTACTTC.

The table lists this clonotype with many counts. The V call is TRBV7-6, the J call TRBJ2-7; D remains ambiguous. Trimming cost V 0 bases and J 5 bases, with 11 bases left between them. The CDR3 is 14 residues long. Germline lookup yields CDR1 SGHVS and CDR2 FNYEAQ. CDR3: CASSLAGRINEQYF. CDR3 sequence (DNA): TGTGCCAGCAGCTTAGCAGGGCGGATCAACGAGCAGTACTTC.

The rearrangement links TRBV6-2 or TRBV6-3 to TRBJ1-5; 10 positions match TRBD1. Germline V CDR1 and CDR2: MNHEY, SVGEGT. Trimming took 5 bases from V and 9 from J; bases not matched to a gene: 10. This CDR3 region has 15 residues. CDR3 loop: CASSPGTGEGRPQHF. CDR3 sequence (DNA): TGTGCCAGCAGTCCCGGGACAGGGGAGGGGCGGCCCCAGCATTTT.

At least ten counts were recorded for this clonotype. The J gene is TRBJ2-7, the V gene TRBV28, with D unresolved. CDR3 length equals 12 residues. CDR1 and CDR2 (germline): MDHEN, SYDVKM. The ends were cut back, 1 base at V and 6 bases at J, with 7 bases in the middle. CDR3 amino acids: CASSLYLFEQYF. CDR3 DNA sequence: TGTGCCAGCAGTTTATACCTGTTCGAGCAGTACTTC.

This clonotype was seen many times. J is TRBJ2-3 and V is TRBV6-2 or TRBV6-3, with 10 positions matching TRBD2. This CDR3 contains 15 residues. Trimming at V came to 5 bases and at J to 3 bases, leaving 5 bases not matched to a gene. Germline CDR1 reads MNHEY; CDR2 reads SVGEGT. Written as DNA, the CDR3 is TGTGCCAGCAGTGCCGGGACTAGCGATACAGATACGCAGTATTTT. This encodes CASSAGTSDTDTQYF.

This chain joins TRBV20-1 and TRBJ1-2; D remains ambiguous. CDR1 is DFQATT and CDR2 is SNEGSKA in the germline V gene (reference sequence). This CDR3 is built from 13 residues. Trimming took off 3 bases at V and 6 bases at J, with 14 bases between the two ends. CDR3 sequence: CSARPGGFNGYTF. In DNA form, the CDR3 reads TGCAGTGCTAGGCCCGGCGGATTTAATGGCTACACCTTC.

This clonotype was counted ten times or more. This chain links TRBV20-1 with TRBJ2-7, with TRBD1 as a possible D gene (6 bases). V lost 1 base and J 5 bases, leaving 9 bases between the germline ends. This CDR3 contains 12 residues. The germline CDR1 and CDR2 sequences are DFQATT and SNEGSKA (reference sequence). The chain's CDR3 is CSARADSHEQYF. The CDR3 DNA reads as TGCAGTGCTAGAGCGGACAGTCACGAGCAGTACTTC.

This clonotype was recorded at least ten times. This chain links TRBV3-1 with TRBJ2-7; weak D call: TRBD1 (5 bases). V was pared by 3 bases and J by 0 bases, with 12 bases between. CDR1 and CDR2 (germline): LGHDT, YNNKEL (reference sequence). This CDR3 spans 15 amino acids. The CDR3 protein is CASSQDIQSSYEQYF. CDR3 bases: TGTGCCAGCAGCCAGGACATACAGAGCTCCTACGAGCAGTACTTC.

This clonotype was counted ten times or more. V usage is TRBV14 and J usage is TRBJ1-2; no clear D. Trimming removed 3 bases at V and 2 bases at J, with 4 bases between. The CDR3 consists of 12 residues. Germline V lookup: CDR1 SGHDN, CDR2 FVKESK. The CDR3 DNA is TGTGCCAGCAGCCAGGGAAACTATGGCTACACCTTC. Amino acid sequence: CASSQGNYGYTF.

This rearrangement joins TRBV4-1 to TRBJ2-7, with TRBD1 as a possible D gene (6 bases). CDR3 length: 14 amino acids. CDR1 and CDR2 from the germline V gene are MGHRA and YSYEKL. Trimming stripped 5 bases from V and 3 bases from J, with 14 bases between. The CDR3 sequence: CASSGGRGDYEQYF. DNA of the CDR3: TGCGCCAGCAGCGGAGGCAGGGGCGACTACGAGCAGTACTTC.

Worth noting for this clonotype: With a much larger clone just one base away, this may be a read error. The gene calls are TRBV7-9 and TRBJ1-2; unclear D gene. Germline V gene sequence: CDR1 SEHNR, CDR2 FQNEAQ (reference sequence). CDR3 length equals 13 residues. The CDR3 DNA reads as TGTGCCGGCAGCTCACAGCTCAACTATGGCTACACCTTC. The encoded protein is CAGSSQLNYGYTF.

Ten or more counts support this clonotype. The CDR3 protein is CASSLPSFRGAGELFF. CDR3 bases: TGTGCCAGCAGCTTACCATCTTTTCGGGGGGCCGGGGAGCTGTTTTTT. This chain uses TRBV11-3 with TRBJ2-2, with TRBD2 matching 7 bases. Germline assignment: CDR1 SGHNT and CDR2 YENEEA. The CDR3 covers 16 residues. The ends lost 2 bases at V and 6 bases at J; junction bases unmatched: 9.

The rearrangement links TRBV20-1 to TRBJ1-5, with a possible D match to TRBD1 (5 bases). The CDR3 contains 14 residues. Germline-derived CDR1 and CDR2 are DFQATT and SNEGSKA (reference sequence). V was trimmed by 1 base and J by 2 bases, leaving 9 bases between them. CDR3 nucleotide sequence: TGCAGTGCTAGAGTAGGGGCAGGCAATCAGCCCCAGCATTTT. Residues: CSARVGAGNQPQHF.

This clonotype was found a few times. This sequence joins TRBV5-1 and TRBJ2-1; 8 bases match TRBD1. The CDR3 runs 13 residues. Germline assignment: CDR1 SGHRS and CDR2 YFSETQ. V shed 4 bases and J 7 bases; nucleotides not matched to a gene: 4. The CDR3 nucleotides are TGCGCCAGCAGCCAGGGGGCGCAAAATGAGCAGTTCTTC. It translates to CASSQGAQNEQFF.

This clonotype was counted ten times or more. In DNA form, the CDR3 reads TGCGCCAGCAGCTTGGAACGTCGCCTCTACGAGCAGTACTTC. As protein: CASSLERRLYEQYF. The chain uses TRBV5-1 and TRBJ2-7; D is ambiguous. Germline loops: CDR1 SGHRS, CDR2 YFSETQ. Trimming pared 0 bases from V and 3 bases from J, leaving 10 bases between. The CDR3 loop spans 14 amino acids.

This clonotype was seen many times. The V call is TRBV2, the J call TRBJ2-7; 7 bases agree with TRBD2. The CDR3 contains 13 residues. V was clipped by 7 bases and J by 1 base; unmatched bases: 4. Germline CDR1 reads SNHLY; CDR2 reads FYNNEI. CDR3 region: CASNPGLSYEQYF. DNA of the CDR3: TGTGCCAGCAACCCGGGACTATCCTACGAGCAGTACTTC. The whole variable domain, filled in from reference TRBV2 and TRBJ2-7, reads EPEVTQTPSHQVTQMGQEVILRCVPISNHLYFYWYRQILGQKVEFLVSFYNNEISEKSEIFDDQFSVERPDGSNFTLKIRSTKLEDSAMYFCASNPGLSYEQYFGPGTRLTVT.

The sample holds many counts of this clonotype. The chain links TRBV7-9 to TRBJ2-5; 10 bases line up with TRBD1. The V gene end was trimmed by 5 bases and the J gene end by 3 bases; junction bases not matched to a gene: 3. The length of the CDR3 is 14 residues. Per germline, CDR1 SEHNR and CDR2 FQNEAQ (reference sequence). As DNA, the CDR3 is TGTGCCAGCAGCCTGGGACAGGGGAAAGAGACCCAGTACTTC. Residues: CASSLGQGKETQYF.

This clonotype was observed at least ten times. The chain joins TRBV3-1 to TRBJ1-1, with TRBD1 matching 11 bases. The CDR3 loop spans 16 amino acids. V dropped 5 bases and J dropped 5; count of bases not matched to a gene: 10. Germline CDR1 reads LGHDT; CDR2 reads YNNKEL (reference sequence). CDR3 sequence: CASSLGQGVPKTEAFF. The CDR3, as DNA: TGTGCCAGCAGCTTGGGACAGGGGGTCCCGAAGACTGAAGCTTTCTTT.

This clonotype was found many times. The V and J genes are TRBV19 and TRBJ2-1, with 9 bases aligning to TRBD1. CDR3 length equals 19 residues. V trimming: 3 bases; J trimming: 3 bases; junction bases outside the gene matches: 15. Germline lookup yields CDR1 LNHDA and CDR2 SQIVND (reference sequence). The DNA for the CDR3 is TGTGCCAGTAGTATCGGGGTGGGACAGGGTATCTACTACTACAATGAGCAGTTCTTC. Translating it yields CASSIGVGQGIYYYNEQFF.

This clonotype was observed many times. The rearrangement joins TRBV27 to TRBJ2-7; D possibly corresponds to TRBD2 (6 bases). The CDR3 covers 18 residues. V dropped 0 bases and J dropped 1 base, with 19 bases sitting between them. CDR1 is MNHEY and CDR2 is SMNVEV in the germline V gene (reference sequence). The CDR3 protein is CASSLSKARDSSSYEQYF. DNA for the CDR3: TGTGCCAGCAGTTTATCGAAGGCGCGGGACTCCTCTTCCTACGAGCAGTACTTC.

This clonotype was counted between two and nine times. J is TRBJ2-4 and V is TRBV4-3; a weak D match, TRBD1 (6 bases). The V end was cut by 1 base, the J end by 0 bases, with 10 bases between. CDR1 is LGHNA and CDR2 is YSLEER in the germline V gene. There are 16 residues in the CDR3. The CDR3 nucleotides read TGCGCCAGCAGCCAAGCTCCACAGGGAGCCAAAAACATTCAGTACTTC. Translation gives CASSQAPQGAKNIQYF.

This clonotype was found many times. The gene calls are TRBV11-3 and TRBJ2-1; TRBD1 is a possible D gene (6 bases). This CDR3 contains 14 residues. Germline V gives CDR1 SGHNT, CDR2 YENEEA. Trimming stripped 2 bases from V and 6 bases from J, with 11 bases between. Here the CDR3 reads CASSLTGSINEQFF. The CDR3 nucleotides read TGTGCCAGCAGCTTAACAGGGTCCATCAATGAGCAGTTCTTC.

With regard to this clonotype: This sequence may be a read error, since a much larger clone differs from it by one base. CDR3: CASSEADRGYEQYF. For the CDR3, the DNA is TGTGCCAGCAGTGAGGCGGACAGGGGTTACGAGCAGTACTTC. This sequence joins TRBV28 and TRBJ2-7; 9 nucleotides match TRBD1. Germline V CDR1 and CDR2: MDHEN, SYDVKM. V was pared by 5 bases and J by 4 bases, with 6 bases of the junction left unmatched. The CDR3 is made up of 14 amino acids.